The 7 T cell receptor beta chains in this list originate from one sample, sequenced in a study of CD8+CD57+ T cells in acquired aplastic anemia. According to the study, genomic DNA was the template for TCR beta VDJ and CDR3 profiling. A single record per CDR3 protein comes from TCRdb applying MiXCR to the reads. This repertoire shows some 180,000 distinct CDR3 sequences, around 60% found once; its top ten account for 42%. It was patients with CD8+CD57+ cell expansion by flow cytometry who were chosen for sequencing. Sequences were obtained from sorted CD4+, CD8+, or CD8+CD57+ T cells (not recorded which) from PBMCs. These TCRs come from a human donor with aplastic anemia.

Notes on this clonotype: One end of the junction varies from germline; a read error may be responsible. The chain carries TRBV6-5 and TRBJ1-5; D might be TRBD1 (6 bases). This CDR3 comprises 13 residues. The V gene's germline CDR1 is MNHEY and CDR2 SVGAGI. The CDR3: CASSSGGNRPQHF. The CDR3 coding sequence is TGTGCCAGCAGCTCGGGGGGCAATCGGCCCCAGCATTTT.

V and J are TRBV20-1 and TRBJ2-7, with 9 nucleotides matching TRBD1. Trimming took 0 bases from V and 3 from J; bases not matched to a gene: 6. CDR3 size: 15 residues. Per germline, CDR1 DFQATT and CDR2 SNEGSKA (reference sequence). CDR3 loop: CSARDLRDRVYEQYF. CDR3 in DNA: TGCAGTGCTAGAGATTTACGGGACAGGGTCTACGAGCAGTACTTC.

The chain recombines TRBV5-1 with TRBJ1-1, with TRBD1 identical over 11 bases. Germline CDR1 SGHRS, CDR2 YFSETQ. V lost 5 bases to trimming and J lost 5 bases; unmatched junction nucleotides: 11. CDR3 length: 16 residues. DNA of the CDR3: TGCGCCAGCAGTCCTTTTGGGGGACAGGGGGTTACTGAAGCTTTCTTT. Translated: CASSPFGGQGVTEAFF.

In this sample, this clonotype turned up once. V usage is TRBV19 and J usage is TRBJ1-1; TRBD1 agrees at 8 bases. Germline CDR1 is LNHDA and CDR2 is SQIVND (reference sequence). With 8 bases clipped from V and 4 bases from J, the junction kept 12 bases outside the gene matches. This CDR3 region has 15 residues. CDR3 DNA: TGTGCCAGTGTACGGGACAGGCATCAGGGCACTGAAGCTTTCTTT. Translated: CASVRDRHQGTEAFF.

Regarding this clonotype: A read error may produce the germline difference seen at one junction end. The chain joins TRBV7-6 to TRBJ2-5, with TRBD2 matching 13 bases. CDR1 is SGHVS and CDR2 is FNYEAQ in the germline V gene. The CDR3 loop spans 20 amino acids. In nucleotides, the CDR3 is TGTGCTAGCAGCATAACCGGGACTCCACTAGCGGGAGGGCCGCAAGAGACCCAGTACTTC. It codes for CASSITGTPLAGGPQETQYF.

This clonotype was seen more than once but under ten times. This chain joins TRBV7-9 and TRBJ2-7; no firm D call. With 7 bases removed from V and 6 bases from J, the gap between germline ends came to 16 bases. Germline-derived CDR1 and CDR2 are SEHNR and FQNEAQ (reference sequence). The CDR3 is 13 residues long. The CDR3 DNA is TGTGCCAGCACCCAAACCGTCGCGGTCGAGCAGTACTTC. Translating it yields CASTQTVAVEQYF. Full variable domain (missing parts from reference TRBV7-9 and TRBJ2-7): DTGVSQNPRHKITKRGQNVTFRCDPISEHNRLYWYRQTLGQGPEFLTYFQNEAQLEKSRLLSDRFSAERPKGSFSTLEIQRTEQGDSAMYLCASTQTVAVEQYFGPGTRLTVT.

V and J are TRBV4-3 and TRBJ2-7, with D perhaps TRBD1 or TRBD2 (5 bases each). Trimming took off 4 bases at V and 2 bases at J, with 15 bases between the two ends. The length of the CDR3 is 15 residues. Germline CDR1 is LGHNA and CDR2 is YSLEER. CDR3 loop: CASSPTPGRPYEQYF. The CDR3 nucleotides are TGCGCCAGCAGCCCGACGCCGGGACGCCCCTACGAGCAGTACTTC.